This is a list of T cell receptor beta chains from one sample in a study of cytomegalovirus exposure and HLA in healthy donors. TCRdb's table, derived via immunoSEQ multiplex PCR, lists solely in-frame clones and lacks some. The sample comprises tens of thousands of clones, just under 80% of which are singletons, and approximately 4.3% rests with the top ten. The source material was PBMCs. The source of these receptors is a woman aged 25 to 39 in good health and CMV-seronegative. Both conserved end residues are part of each CDR3. D genes are given only for firm matches. Only part of the rows carry a size: once, few, many, or a class if the clone is expanded.

v_gene	j_gene	abundance	d_gene	CDR3nt	CDR3aa
TRBV4-3	TRBJ1-1	NA	NA	TGCGCCAGCAGCCAAGAGCGGGACACTGAAGCTTTCTTT	CASSQERDTEAFF
TRBV7-8	TRBJ1-1	once	NA	TGTGCCAGCAGCTTTGACGGAAGGACAGAGGCTTTCTTT	CASSFDGRTEAFF
TRBV7-9	TRBJ2-1	NA	TRBD2	TGTGCCAGCAGCTTAGTAGGGACTAGCGGGAGTAATGAGCAGTTCTTC	CASSLVGTSGSNEQFF
TRBV29-1	TRBJ1-4	NA	TRBD1	TGCAGCGTTATGGACAGGGGGAAAGAAAAACTGTTTTTT	CSVMDRGKEKLFF
TRBV19	TRBJ2-7	NA	TRBD2	TGTGCCAGTAGTATATCAGGACTAGACGAGCAGTACTTC	CASSISGLDEQYF
TRBV6-5	TRBJ1-2	NA	NA	TGTGCCAGCAGTAAAAACAGGGCGGACGGCTATGGCTACACCTTC	CASSKNRADGYGYTF
TRBV11-2	TRBJ2-7	NA	NA	TGTGCCAGCAGCTTAGAAGGCGGGCGTTTTACCTACGAGCAGTACTTC	CASSLEGGRFTYEQYF
TRBV30	TRBJ1-3	NA	TRBD1	TGTGCCTGGAGTGCCGGACAGGGGGCTGGAAACACCATATATTTT	CAWSAGQGAGNTIYF
TRBV5-4	TRBJ1-1	few	TRBD1	TGTGCCAGCGTCGGACAGGGCAACACTGAAGCTTTCTTT	CASVGQGNTEAFF
TRBV5-8	TRBJ1-5	NA	NA	TGTGCCAGCAGCTACGTCGGCAGGTCATACAATCAGCCCCAGCATTTT	CASSYVGRSYNQPQHF
TRBV4-1	TRBJ2-2	NA	TRBD2	TGCGCCAGCAGCCAAGATGTGGCGGGAGGGCCGTTTGGGACCGGGGAGCTGTTTTTT	CASSQDVAGGPFGTGELFF
TRBV28	TRBJ1-5	NA	NA	TGTGCCAGCAGTTCCACCCAGGGCGACCAGCCCCAGCATTTT	CASSSTQGDQPQHF
TRBV2	TRBJ1-4	NA	TRBD1	TGTGCCGGTCAGGACAGGCCGATATCGGGGCTGTTTTTT	CAGQDRPISGLFF
TRBV15	TRBJ1-4	NA	TRBD1	TGTGCCACCAGCAGACAGGGGGCGCATGAAAAACTGTTTTTT	CATSRQGAHEKLFF
TRBV7-9	TRBJ2-7	few	NA	TGTGCCAGCAGCTTGGCAGGGATATACGAGCAGTACTTC	CASSLAGIYEQYF
TRBV5-1	TRBJ1-1	few	NA	TGCGCCAGCATTGGGGAGGGTGAAGCTTTCTTT	CASIGEGEAFF
TRBV7-2	TRBJ1-2	NA	NA	TGTGCCAGCAGCTTAACGGTACAGAACTATGGCTACACCTTC	CASSLTVQNYGYTF
TRBV15	TRBJ2-7	NA	NA	TGTGCCACCAGCAGAGAGGCAGGGACCTACGAGCAGTACTTC	CATSREAGTYEQYF
TRBV10-1	TRBJ2-5	NA	TRBD2	TGCGCCAGCAGTGAGGGGACTAGCGGACAAGAGACCCAGTACTTC	CASSEGTSGQETQYF
TRBV19	TRBJ2-7	NA	NA	TGTGCCAGCTCCGACAGGTCTCACTACGAGCAGTACTTC	CASSDRSHYEQYF
TRBV6-1	TRBJ2-5	NA	TRBD1	TGTGCCAGCAGCGCCGGGACAGGGGGACAAGAGACCCAGTACTTC	CASSAGTGGQETQYF
TRBV7-2	TRBJ2-7	NA	TRBD2	TGTGCCAGCAGCTTAGCGTTTAGCGGGGGCTACGAGCAGTACTTC	CASSLAFSGGYEQYF
TRBV9	TRBJ2-5	NA	NA	TGTGCCAGCAGCGTAGCTACAGGGGAGACCCAGTACTTC	CASSVATGETQYF
TRBV11-2	TRBJ2-7	NA	NA	TGTGCCAGCAGCTTAGGAGACTACCTCTACGAGCAGTACTTC	CASSLGDYLYEQYF
TRBV10-3	TRBJ2-7	NA	NA	TGTGCCATCAGTGACTCAGTTACCTACGAGCAGTACTTC	CAISDSVTYEQYF
TRBV10-3	TRBJ2-7	NA	TRBD1	TGTGCCATCAGCGGAGACAGGGACTCCTACGAGCAGTACTTC	CAISGDRDSYEQYF
TRBV10-3	TRBJ2-7	NA	TRBD2	TGTGCCATCAATAGCGGGAATGGGTACGAGCAGTACTTC	CAINSGNGYEQYF
TRBV27	TRBJ2-1	NA	NA	TGTGCCAGCAGTTTACGTAGCAATGAGCAGTTCTTC	CASSLRSNEQFF
TRBV9	TRBJ2-7	once	NA	TGTGCCAGCAGCGTAGCTGCGGCTAGCTCCTACGAGCAGTACTTC	CASSVAAASSYEQYF
TRBV11-2	TRBJ2-2	NA	TRBD2	TGTGCCAGCAGCTTTACTAGCGGGAACACCGGGGAGCTGTTTTTT	CASSFTSGNTGELFF
TRBV5-1	TRBJ2-7	NA	TRBD2	TGCGCCAGCAGCCTATCCGGGGCGGGGGGGCCAGTCTACGAGCAGTACTTC	CASSLSGAGGPVYEQYF
TRBV6-1	TRBJ2-2	NA	NA	TGTGCCAGCAGTGACGAACGGGTTACCGGGGAGCTGTTTTTT	CASSDERVTGELFF
TRBV7-9	TRBJ2-5	NA	TRBD1	TGTGCCAGCAGCTCGACAGGGGGCGAGGAGACCCAGTACTTC	CASSSTGGEETQYF
TRBV30	TRBJ1-1	NA	NA	TGTGCCTGGAGTGCACAAGTGAACACTGAAGCTTTCTTT	CAWSAQVNTEAFF
TRBV6-5	TRBJ1-3	once	TRBD1	TGTGCCAGCAGTTATTCACAGGGGGCATCGGGAAACACCATATATTTT	CASSYSQGASGNTIYF
TRBV29-1	TRBJ1-1	few	NA	TGCAGCGTTGAAGGAGGGGGGAACACTGAAGCTTTCTTT	CSVEGGGNTEAFF
TRBV6-5	TRBJ1-1	NA	NA	TGTGCCAGCAGTTACTCCGGAGCTCTGAACACTGAAGCTTTCTTT	CASSYSGALNTEAFF
TRBV30	TRBJ1-1	NA	TRBD1	TGTGCCTGGAGTCCGGGGACAGGGGGTGAAGCTTTCTTT	CAWSPGTGGEAFF
TRBV30	TRBJ1-2	NA	NA	TGTGCCTGGAGCGCCGACACCTATGGCTACACCTTC	CAWSADTYGYTF
TRBV6-1	TRBJ2-7	NA	TRBD1	TGTGCCAGCAGTGAAGGCCTTGGTGGACAGGGATACTCCCAGCACGAGCAGTACTTC	CASSEGLGGQGYSQHEQYF
TRBV6-4	TRBJ1-1	NA	NA	TGTGCCAGCAGTGACCGTCATGGGGGGGCGGGCACTGAAGCTTTCTTT	CASSDRHGGAGTEAFF
TRBV30	TRBJ2-7	few	TRBD1	TGTGCCTGGAGCCCCGGACAGGGTCGGTTTCTAGTCTCCGTCTACGAGCAGTACTTC	CAWSPGQGRFLVSVYEQYF
TRBV14	TRBJ1-1	NA	NA	TGTGCCAGCAGCCCCAGGGATTGGACTGAAGCTTTCTTT	CASSPRDWTEAFF
TRBV29-1	TRBJ2-1	few	TRBD2	TGCAGCGTTAGCGGGGTCTACAATGAGCAGTTCTTC	CSVSGVYNEQFF
TRBV29-1	TRBJ2-7	NA	NA	TGCAGCGTTGAAGCCCCATGGGGGGTGGGAGCCTACGAGCAGTACTTC	CSVEAPWGVGAYEQYF
TRBV7-2	TRBJ2-3	NA	TRBD2	TGTGCCAGCAGCTTTAGCGGGGATACGCAGTATTTT	CASSFSGDTQYF
TRBV30	TRBJ1-4	NA	NA	TGTGCCTGGGCCAGGGGCCCGGAAAAACTGTTTTTT	CAWARGPEKLFF
TRBV7-8	TRBJ1-4	NA	TRBD1	TGTGCCAGCAGCCTACAGGGGTTGAGTGAAAAACTGTTTTTT	CASSLQGLSEKLFF
TRBV6-6	TRBJ2-1	NA	NA	TGTGCCAGCAGTTACGGGAGGAGCTCCTACAATGAGCAGTTCTTC	CASSYGRSSYNEQFF
TRBV7-2	TRBJ2-1	NA	NA	TGTGCCAGCAGCCCACGATGGTTGAGGAATGAGCAGTTCTTC	CASSPRWLRNEQFF
TRBV7-2	TRBJ1-1	NA	NA	TGTGCCAGCAGCTTATGGTGGGCAGAGAACACTGAAGCTTTCTTT	CASSLWWAENTEAFF
TRBV7-2	TRBJ1-2	NA	TRBD1	TGTGCCAGCAGCCTACCCGGGACAGGGGAGGGACGGGACTATGGCTACACCTTC	CASSLPGTGEGRDYGYTF
TRBV7-8	TRBJ2-1	NA	NA	TGTGCCAGCAGCCCCCGGAGGGCCACCTACAATGAGCAGTTCTTC	CASSPRRATYNEQFF
TRBV5-1	TRBJ2-7	NA	TRBD2	TGCGCCAGCAGCTTAGCGGGAGTCTACGAGCAGTACTTC	CASSLAGVYEQYF
TRBV6-5	TRBJ1-2	NA	NA	TGTGCCAGCAGAGTCACAGGGACCCATGGCTACACCTTC	CASRVTGTHGYTF